Listed below are T cell receptor beta chains from one sample, sequenced in a study of blood T cell repertoires in COVID-19. Measured with immunoSEQ multiplex PCR; TCRdb has only the in-frame clones, and not every one. Of roughly 300,000 clones listed, about 88% are singletons. The material sequenced was peripheral blood. These receptors were obtained from a human donor with COVID-19, enrolled during active disease. The donor label of this sample is uncertain. Both conserved end residues are part of each CDR3. A D gene is named only where the DNA matches it firmly. Clone size is given for some rows only: seen once, a few or many times, or a class if the clone is expanded.

clone_size: many; v_call: TRBV2; d_call: TRBD1; j_call: TRBJ1-2; cdr3_nt: TGTGCCAGCAGGCCCAGGGGGACCGTCAACTATGGCTACACCTTC; cdr3_aa: CASRPRGTVNYGYTF
clone_size: NA; v_call: TRBV6-5; d_call: TRBD2; j_call: TRBJ2-7; cdr3_nt: TGTGCCAGCAGTCTCCTTAAGCGGGAGGGCCTTGAGCAGTACTTC; cdr3_aa: CASSLLKREGLEQYF
clone_size: NA; v_call: TRBV18; d_call: NA; j_call: TRBJ1-2; cdr3_nt: TGTGCCAGCTCACCAGGGAGGGGTAACTATGGCTACACCTTC; cdr3_aa: CASSPGRGNYGYTF
clone_size: NA; v_call: TRBV9; d_call: NA; j_call: TRBJ1-3; cdr3_nt: TGTGCCAGCAGCGGGGAGTTCTCTGGAAACACCATATATTTT; cdr3_aa: CASSGEFSGNTIYF
clone_size: NA; v_call: TRBV11-3; d_call: TRBD1; j_call: TRBJ2-5; cdr3_nt: TGTGCCAGCAGCTTAGATGGTGCAGGGGGAGAGACCCAGTACTTC; cdr3_aa: CASSLDGAGGETQYF
clone_size: NA; v_call: TRBV5-4; d_call: TRBD2; j_call: TRBJ2-7; cdr3_nt: TGTGCCAGCAGCTTGCGGACTAGCACCTACGAGCAGTACTTC; cdr3_aa: CASSLRTSTYEQYF
clone_size: NA; v_call: TRBV9; d_call: NA; j_call: TRBJ2-2; cdr3_nt: TGTGCCAGCAGCGTAGTTGGCGGGAACACCGGGGAGCTGTTTTTT; cdr3_aa: CASSVVGGNTGELFF
clone_size: NA; v_call: TRBV18; d_call: TRBD1; j_call: TRBJ2-7; cdr3_nt: TGTGCCAGCTCACTACAGGGGATCTACGAGCAGTACTTC; cdr3_aa: CASSLQGIYEQYF
clone_size: NA; v_call: TRBV20-1; d_call: NA; j_call: TRBJ2-1; cdr3_nt: TGCAGTGTTCCGTATAACACGGAGCAGTTCTTC; cdr3_aa: CSVPYNTEQFF
clone_size: NA; v_call: TRBV9; d_call: TRBD2; j_call: TRBJ2-7; cdr3_nt: TGTGCCAGCAGCGCAACAACGGGACTAGTCTACGAGCAGTACTTC; cdr3_aa: CASSATTGLVYEQYF
clone_size: NA; v_call: TRBV7-2; d_call: TRBD1; j_call: TRBJ1-2; cdr3_nt: TGTGCCAGCAGCCCTCAGGGGGGCCCCGGGAGCTATGGCTACACCTTC; cdr3_aa: CASSPQGGPGSYGYTF
clone_size: once; v_call: TRBV7-8; d_call: TRBD1; j_call: TRBJ1-5; cdr3_nt: TGTGCCAGCAGCCCGGCACAGGGGGCAGGCAATCAGCCCCAGCATTTT; cdr3_aa: CASSPAQGAGNQPQHF
clone_size: NA; v_call: TRBV11-2; d_call: TRBD1; j_call: TRBJ2-2; cdr3_nt: TGTGCCAGCAGCTTAGGGACAGGGGGCTATACCGGGGAGCTGTTTTTT; cdr3_aa: CASSLGTGGYTGELFF
clone_size: few; v_call: TRBV5-4; d_call: TRBD1; j_call: TRBJ2-7; cdr3_nt: TGTGCCAGCAGCTTAGGGACAGGGGCTAACTCGCCCTACGAGCAGTACTTC; cdr3_aa: CASSLGTGANSPYEQYF
clone_size: few; v_call: TRBV23-1; d_call: TRBD2; j_call: TRBJ2-7; cdr3_nt: TGCGCCAGCAGTCAATCGAACGGGGAGACAGCGGGAGGGCCTCTTTGCTACGAGCAGTACTTC; cdr3_aa: CASSQSNGETAGGPLCYEQYF
clone_size: few; v_call: TRBV2; d_call: TRBD1; j_call: TRBJ1-5; cdr3_nt: TGTGCCAGCAGTGAACATGGGACAGCCGATCAGCCCCAGCATTTT; cdr3_aa: CASSEHGTADQPQHF
clone_size: NA; v_call: TRBV28; d_call: NA; j_call: TRBJ2-7; cdr3_nt: TGTGCCAGCATGAGGGGACAAACCTACGAGCAGTACTTC; cdr3_aa: CASMRGQTYEQYF
clone_size: NA; v_call: TRBV7-2; d_call: TRBD2; j_call: TRBJ2-7; cdr3_nt: TGTGCCAGCAGCGGCTTGACTAGCGGGACTTCCGAGCAGTACTTC; cdr3_aa: CASSGLTSGTSEQYF
clone_size: NA; v_call: TRBV4-3; d_call: NA; j_call: TRBJ2-1; cdr3_nt: TGCGCCAGCAGCCAAGATGTTAGGGGCTACAATGAGCAGTTCTTC; cdr3_aa: CASSQDVRGYNEQFF
clone_size: NA; v_call: TRBV19; d_call: TRBD1; j_call: TRBJ1-2; cdr3_nt: TGTGCCAGTAGTGCTAAGGGGGCGACGGGGTATGGCTACACCTTC; cdr3_aa: CASSAKGATGYGYTF
clone_size: NA; v_call: TRBV9; d_call: NA; j_call: TRBJ1-2; cdr3_nt: TGTGCCAGCAGCGTACAGTCTGGTGGCTACACCTTC; cdr3_aa: CASSVQSGGYTF
clone_size: few; v_call: TRBV3-1/TRBV3-2; d_call: NA; j_call: TRBJ1-5; cdr3_nt: TGTGCCAGCAGCCAAGGGGGGGGCGCGGGACAGCCCCAGCATTTT; cdr3_aa: CASSQGGGAGQPQHF
clone_size: once; v_call: TRBV5-1; d_call: TRBD2; j_call: TRBJ2-1; cdr3_nt: TGCGCCAGCAGCTTGGAAGCGGGGGGGCCCCCGGGCAATGAGCAGTTCTTC; cdr3_aa: CASSLEAGGPPGNEQFF